This T cell receptor beta chain was recovered during a study of shared clonotypes between healthy human individuals. Study-level points and caveats: Clonotypes not shared had lower generation probabilities than those common to all four donors. An anticipated effect of sequencing depth on clonotype sharing among donors was recognized.

Sequenced by immunoSEQ multiplex PCR; TCRdb stores in-frame clones only, minus some. The data hold approximately 740,000 clones, with around 92% observed a single time. Cells designated naive CD8 were CD45RO-negative and were positively selected for CCR7, with terminally differentiated effector memory CD45RA+ cells excluded. All participating donors were Caucasian adults from Nashville, Tennessee. For this clone: The antigen is not known.

V was trimmed by 1 base and J by 8 bases, leaving 8 bases between them. From germline, CDR1 is SGHDN and CDR2 FVKESK. The CDR3 totals 12 residues. The sample was naive CD8+ T cells sorted from blood. This clonotype originated in a man aged 25-45 years in good health. The chain links TRBV14 to TRBJ1-1; no clear D gene. DNA for the CDR3: TGTGCCAGCAGCCAAGGAGGGCCGGAAGCTTTCTTT. Its translation: CASSQGGPEAFF.